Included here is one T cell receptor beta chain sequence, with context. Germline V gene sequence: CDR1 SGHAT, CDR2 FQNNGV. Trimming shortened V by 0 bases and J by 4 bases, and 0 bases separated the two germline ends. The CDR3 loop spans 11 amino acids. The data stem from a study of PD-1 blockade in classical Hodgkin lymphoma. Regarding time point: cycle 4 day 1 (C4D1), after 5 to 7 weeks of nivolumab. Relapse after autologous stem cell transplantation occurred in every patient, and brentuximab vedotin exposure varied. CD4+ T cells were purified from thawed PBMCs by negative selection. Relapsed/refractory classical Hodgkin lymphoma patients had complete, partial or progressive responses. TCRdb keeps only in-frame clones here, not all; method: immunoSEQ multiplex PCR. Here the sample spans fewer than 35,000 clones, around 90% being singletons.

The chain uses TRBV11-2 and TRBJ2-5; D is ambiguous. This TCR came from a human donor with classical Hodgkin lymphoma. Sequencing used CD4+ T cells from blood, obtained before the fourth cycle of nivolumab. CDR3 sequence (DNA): TGTGCCAGCAGCTTAGAAGAGACCCAGTACTTC. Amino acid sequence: CASSLEETQYF.